A single sample gave rise to the 25 T cell receptor beta chains below, sequenced in a study of CD8 T cells in ankylosing spondylitis. TCRdb analysed the 5' RACE reads with MiXCR anew, one entry per CDR3 protein. The sample yields more than 150,000 distinct CDR3 sequences, roughly 20% seen once. Specimen: blood, either unsorted or a sorted T cell fraction (not recorded which). These receptors were obtained from a male donor aged 10-30 years with ankylosing spondylitis or in good health (not recorded which).

This clonotype was found many times. The chain recombines TRBV6-2 or TRBV6-3 with TRBJ2-2, with a weak D call TRBD2 (5 bases). V was trimmed by 5 bases and J by 4 bases, leaving 20 bases between them. The germline V gene has CDR1 MNHEY and CDR2 SVGEGT. CDR3 length equals 17 residues. The CDR3 sequence: CASSPGVPNLATGELFF. In DNA, the CDR3 is TGTGCCAGCAGTCCCGGGGTACCAAACCTGGCCACCGGGGAGCTGTTTTTT.

This clonotype occurred many times. This chain connects TRBV18 to TRBJ2-6; D gene ambiguous. From germline, CDR1 is KGHSH and CDR2 LQKENI. The CDR3 runs 13 residues. Trimming took off 3 bases at V and 10 bases at J, with 10 bases between the two ends. This CDR3 reads CASSPGKGNVLTF. As DNA, the CDR3 is TGTGCCAGCTCACCGGGGAAGGGAAACGTCCTGACTTTC.

This clonotype has a count of ten or more. This rearrangement joins TRBV6-5 to TRBJ1-5; D may be TRBD1 (5 bases). Trimming left V 7 bases short and J 7 bases short, with 17 bases between. The CDR3 runs 14 residues. The germline V gene encodes CDR1 MNHEY and CDR2 SVGAGI. The CDR3 DNA reads TGTGCCAGCAAGAGTGGGAGGGGAGGCCAGCCCCAGCATTTT. Translating gives CASKSGRGGQPQHF.

This clonotype was counted only a few times. CDR3 DNA: TGCAGTGCTCATGCCGGGACTAGCGGGAGGGAAGAGCAGTACTTC. Translated: CSAHAGTSGREEQYF. The genes are TRBV20-1 and TRBJ2-7; 16 bases map to TRBD2. Germline V gene data show CDR1 as DFQATT and CDR2 as SNEGSKA (reference sequence). This CDR3 spans 15 amino acids. Trimming took 5 bases from V and 7 from J; bases not matched to a gene: 8.

This chain uses TRBV25-1 with TRBJ2-5; D is uncertain. Trimming cost V 4 bases and J 7 bases, with 7 bases left between them. CDR1 is MGHDK, CDR2 SYGVNS, per germline. This CDR3 comprises 11 residues. This CDR3 is CASSADRTQYF. The CDR3 nucleotides read TGTGCCAGCAGTGCGGATCGGACCCAGTACTTC.

This clonotype was observed a handful of times. This sequence joins TRBV2 and TRBJ1-2; a weak D match, TRBD1 (5 bases). Germline values: CDR1 SNHLY, CDR2 FYNNEI. CDR3 length: 13 residues. V lost 4 bases and J lost 8, with 14 bases in between. The CDR3 sequence is CASSGVGEGGYTF. As DNA, the CDR3 is TGTGCCAGCAGTGGTGTAGGGGAGGGAGGCTACACCTTC.

In this sample, this clonotype turned up many times. Likely a read error: the CDR3 ends without its conserved phenylalanine or tryptophan. The DNA is omitted, as the CDR3 cannot be located on it reliably, and the CDR3 follows TCRdb's listing. The V gene is TRBV12-3 or TRBV12-4, the J gene TRBJ1-2; the table gives TRBD1 as D, unverified against the DNA. Termini included, the CDR3 measures 13 amino acids. CDR3 amino acids: CASSPLGPRGLLL.

This clonotype came up many times. V usage is TRBV5-1 and J usage is TRBJ2-7; a weak D match, TRBD1 (6 bases). V lost 4 bases, J lost 5 bases, and 16 bases lay in between. CDR1 is SGHRS, CDR2 YFSETQ, per germline. This CDR3 has 14 residues. The CDR3 here is CASSVGAGAHEQYV. In DNA, the CDR3 is TGCGCCAGCAGCGTGGGGGCAGGGGCCCACGAGCAGTACGTC.

This clonotype has ten or more counts. V is TRBV24-1 and J is TRBJ1-5; no firm D call. This CDR3 is built from 11 residues. Germline CDR1 reads KGHDR; CDR2 reads SFDVKD. Trimming left V 5 bases short and J 7 bases short, with 5 bases between. The CDR3 coding sequence is TGTGCCACCAGTGCCGGCCAGCCCCAGCATTTT. Its protein product is CATSAGQPQHF.

This clonotype showed up many times. The chain is built from TRBV6-2 or TRBV6-3 and TRBJ2-1, with D possibly called TRBD1 or TRBD2 (5 bases each). The V and J ends lost 2 bases and 4 bases respectively, with 9 bases between them. The CDR3 has 14 residues. CDR1 MNHEY and CDR2 SVGEGT come from the germline V gene. CDR3 residues: CASSYVREYNEQFF. The CDR3 nucleotides read TGTGCCAGCAGTTACGTCAGGGAGTACAATGAGCAGTTCTTC.

This clonotype was counted many times. V and J are TRBV5-1 and TRBJ1-4, with 9 bases lining up with TRBD1. Germline assignment: CDR1 SGHRS and CDR2 YFSETQ. This CDR3 spans 15 amino acids. V lost 4 bases, J lost 2 bases, and 3 bases stayed unmatched. The DNA of the CDR3 is TGCGCCAGCAGCGAGGACAGGGGCACTAATGAAAAACTGTTTTTT. It codes for CASSEDRGTNEKLFF.

The table lists this clonotype with many counts. The genes are TRBV5-1 and TRBJ2-5, with 11 bases that match TRBD2. The germline V gene has CDR1 SGHRS and CDR2 YFSETQ. After removal of 3 bases from V and 5 bases from J, the junction contained 6 bases not matched to a gene. This CDR3 is 15 amino acids long. In DNA form, the CDR3 reads TGCGCCAGCAGCTCCGGACTAGCGGGTAGTGAGACCCAGTACTTC. Residues: CASSSGLAGSETQYF.

The chain is built from TRBV18 and TRBJ1-4; no clear D gene. Germline lookup yields CDR1 KGHSH and CDR2 LQKENI. There are 14 residues in the CDR3. Trimming pared 3 bases from V and 3 bases from J, leaving 8 bases between. The CDR3, as DNA: TGTGCCAGCTCACCGATACCCTCTAATGAAAAACTGTTTTTT. As protein: CASSPIPSNEKLFF.

This clonotype was found many times. The rearrangement joins TRBV29-1 to TRBJ2-1; no clear D. V was shortened by 0 bases and J by 10 bases, with 16 bases between the two germline ends. Germline CDR1 is SQVTM and CDR2 is ANQGSEA. The CDR3 runs to 14 residues. The CDR3: CSVEDPGPPEEQFF. CDR3 coding DNA: TGCAGCGTTGAAGATCCCGGACCCCCAGAGGAGCAGTTCTTC.

This clonotype has a count of ten or more. The CDR3 protein is CASRWGQNTEAFF. The CDR3 coding sequence is TGTGCCAGCCGGTGGGGCCAGAACACTGAAGCTTTCTTT. This chain links TRBV12-3 or TRBV12-4 with TRBJ1-1, with D possibly TRBD1 on 5 matching bases. The CDR3 is made up of 13 amino acids. The V gene lost 8 bases and the J gene lost 1 base, with 11 bases spanning the gap.

The chain uses TRBV2 and TRBJ1-5; D is perhaps TRBD1 (6 bases). Trimming removed 6 bases from V and 5 bases from J, with 14 bases in between. The CDR3 runs to 14 residues. The germline V gene encodes CDR1 SNHLY and CDR2 FYNNEI. CDR3 in amino acids: CASRAGTLDQPQHF. CDR3 coding DNA: TGTGCCAGCAGAGCCGGGACACTCGATCAGCCCCAGCATTTT.

This clonotype has a count of ten or more. The rearrangement joins TRBV5-1 to TRBJ2-1, with 11 bases identical to TRBD2. This CDR3 contains 14 residues. J lost 8 bases, V lost 3 bases, and 4 bases had no gene match. The germline V gene has CDR1 SGHRS and CDR2 YFSETQ. The CDR3 DNA reads as TGCGCCAGCAGCTATACTAGCGGGAGTTATGAGCAGTTCTTC. Translation gives CASSYTSGSYEQFF.

This clonotype has a count of ten or more. V is TRBV11-2 and J is TRBJ2-3, with D maybe TRBD2 (6 bases). The germline CDR1 and CDR2 sequences are SGHAT and FQNNGV. The CDR3 is 17 amino acids. V gave up 1 base and J gave up 4 bases, with 18 bases separating them. In nucleotides, the CDR3 is TGTGCCAGCAGCTTAGTCGGACGGGAGCGTCTCGCAGATACGCAGTATTTT. It encodes CASSLVGRERLADTQYF.

At least ten counts were recorded for this clonotype. The chain uses TRBV7-2 and TRBJ2-4; D gene ambiguous. Germline V gene data show CDR1 as SGHTA and CDR2 as FQGNSA. This CDR3 region has 11 residues. V was trimmed by 5 bases and J by 7 bases, leaving 6 bases between them. The CDR3 nucleotides are TGTGCCAGCAGCGCCTCGAACATTCAGTACTTC. Its translation is CASSASNIQYF.

This clonotype was found many times. V gene TRBV20-1 combines with J gene TRBJ1-1; 7 positions agree with TRBD1. The germline V gene encodes CDR1 DFQATT and CDR2 SNEGSKA (reference sequence). This CDR3 comprises 15 residues. V dropped 6 bases and J dropped 1; count of bases not matched to a gene: 11. CDR3 residues: CSAGTGALPNTEAFF. CDR3 sequence (DNA): TGCAGTGCCGGAACAGGGGCGCTACCGAACACTGAAGCTTTCTTT.

This clonotype has at least ten counts. This chain joins TRBV11-3 and TRBJ2-4, with D uncertain. Trimming pared 1 base from V and 8 bases from J, leaving 15 bases between. The CDR3 contains 15 residues. Germline V gene lookup returns CDR1 SGHNT and CDR2 YENEEA. In nucleotides, the CDR3 is TGTGCCAGCAGCTTAGCCGGCCCCTCTATAGACATTCAGTACTTC. This sequence encodes CASSLAGPSIDIQYF.

This clonotype was picked up many times. This chain connects TRBV9 to TRBJ1-1; TRBD1 agrees at 7 bases. The germline gives CDR1 SGDLS, CDR2 YYNGEE. CDR3 length: 13 amino acids. V dropped 2 bases and J dropped 3; count of bases not matched to a gene: 1. The CDR3 spells CASSVGTDTEAFF. In DNA, the CDR3 is TGTGCCAGCAGCGTCGGGACAGACACTGAAGCTTTCTTT.

This clonotype came up many times. The rearrangement joins TRBV7-2 to TRBJ2-7; D gene uncertain. There are 13 residues in the CDR3. The germline gives CDR1 SGHTA, CDR2 FQGNSA. V was trimmed by 5 bases and J by 2 bases, leaving 10 bases between them. This CDR3 is CASSPGRTYEQYF. In DNA, the CDR3 is TGTGCCAGCAGCCCCGGACGGACCTACGAGCAGTACTTC.

For this clonotype: Since the CDR3 does not end with the conserved phenylalanine or tryptophan, this likely comes from a read error. V and J are TRBV6-5 and TRBJ2-3, with 7 bases matching TRBD2. Germline V gives CDR1 MNHEY, CDR2 SVGAGI. This CDR3 region has 16 residues. Germline trimming cut 0 bases from V and 5 bases from J; bases unmatched to any gene: 8. Here the CDR3 DNA reads TGTGCCAGCAGTTACTCGCCTAGCGGAAGTGGAGATACGCAGTATTCT. Protein sequence: CASSYSPSGSGDTQYS.

The table lists this clonotype with a few counts. The J gene is TRBJ1-2, the V gene TRBV25-1; D ambiguous. CDR3 length equals 14 residues. V was cut by 5 bases and J by 1 base, with 11 bases left in between. Germline-derived CDR1 and CDR2 are MGHDK and SYGVNS. The CDR3 spells CASSFSRDNYGYTF. CDR3 nucleotides: TGTGCCAGCAGTTTCAGTAGAGATAACTATGGCTACACCTTC.